Sequencing of this T cell receptor (beta chain) was carried out in a study of cytomegalovirus exposure and HLA in healthy donors. Study-wide results and caveats: Most TCR sequences were uncommon, yet certain public TCRs appeared in many donors.

The PCR was carried out with 60 Vbeta primers and 13 Jbeta primers. Assay used: immunoSEQ multiplex PCR; TCRdb lists only in-frame clones, some missing. The table lists under 150,000 clones, around 79% of them singletons, with around 7% in the top ten. To note about this clone: Its target is not known.

This clonotype originated in a woman aged 35 to 49 in good health and CMV-seropositive. Sequencing was carried out using PBMCs.

CDR3 coding DNA: TGTGCCAGTAGCCGAGCTCATGCCGGCTCTGGAAACACCATATATTTT. Its protein is CASSRAHAGSGNTIYF. The genes are TRBV19 and TRBJ1-3; D remains ambiguous. The CDR3 contains 16 residues. Trimming cost V 6 bases and J 0 bases, with 15 bases left between them. The germline V gene has CDR1 LNHDA and CDR2 SQIVND (reference sequence).